This is a list of T cell receptor beta chains from one sample in a study of blood T cell repertoires in COVID-19. The method was immunoSEQ multiplex PCR; TCRdb's version includes in-frame clones alone and lacks a portion of them. This sample has 200,000 or so clones, with about 91% found just once. The sample comprised PBMCs or T cells enriched from blood (not recorded which). All receptors come from a woman aged 40 to 49 with acute COVID-19. Both conserved end residues are part of each CDR3. The order of the fields is J gene, V gene, clone size, D gene, CDR3 protein, CDR3 DNA. The D gene is left open where the match is weak. Clone size is stated in some rows and not others, as once, few, many or a class when expanded.

TRBJ1-1,TRBV6-5,NA,NA,CASSYAGLNTEAFF,TGTGCCAGCAGTTACGCCGGGTTGAACACTGAAGCTTTCTTT
TRBJ1-3,TRBV5-8,NA,NA,CASSPWRSTLSSGNTIYF,TGTGCCAGCAGCCCCTGGAGATCTACATTAAGCTCTGGAAACACCATATATTTT
TRBJ1-6,TRBV6-5,NA,NA,CASSYSWGLDNSPLHF,TGTGCCAGCAGTTACTCGTGGGGGCTCGATAATTCACCCCTCCACTTT
TRBJ2-7,TRBV19,NA,TRBD1,CASSTISTGVSYEQYF,TGTGCCAGTAGTACAATATCGACAGGGGTTAGCTACGAGCAGTACTTC
TRBJ1-2,TRBV6-6,NA,NA,CASSYGGVSGYTF,TGTGCCAGCAGTTATGGCGGAGTAAGCGGCTACACCTTC
TRBJ1-2,TRBV6-2/TRBV6-3,once,NA,CASSYAEGAFYGYTF,TGTGCCAGCAGTTATGCAGAAGGGGCTTTCTATGGCTACACCTTC
TRBJ2-1,TRBV10-3,once,TRBD2,CATYRTSGSEEQFF,TGTGCCACCTACCGGACTAGCGGGAGTGAGGAGCAGTTCTTC
TRBJ1-2,TRBV28,NA,TRBD1,CASSFPTTGGSYGYTF,TGTGCCAGCAGTTTTCCCACGACAGGGGGCAGTTATGGCTACACCTTC
TRBJ1-5,TRBV19,NA,NA,CASSRTPLQGSNQPQHF,TGTGCCAGTAGTCGAACGCCCCTACAGGGCTCCAATCAGCCCCAGCATTTT
TRBJ2-1,TRBV5-8,NA,NA,CASSLPSSYNEQFF,TGTGCCAGCAGCTTGCCCAGCTCCTACAATGAGCAGTTCTTC
TRBJ1-3,TRBV7-2,few,NA,CASSLTGAISGNTIYF,TGTGCCAGCAGCTTAACAGGCGCTATCTCTGGAAACACCATATATTTT
TRBJ1-1,TRBV25-1,NA,TRBD1,CASRKAGGNTEAFF,TGTGCCAGCAGGAAAGCAGGGGGCAACACTGAAGCTTTCTTT
TRBJ1-1,TRBV14,NA,NA,CASSQGRTEAFF,TGTGCCAGCAGCCAGGGGCGGACTGAAGCTTTCTTT
TRBJ2-1,TRBV5-1,NA,TRBD1,CASSPGTDHNEQFF,TGCGCCAGCAGTCCCGGGACAGACCACAATGAGCAGTTCTTC
TRBJ1-2,TRBV19,NA,NA,CASSIGQGSNYGYTF,TGTGCCAGTAGTATAGGGCAGGGTTCTAACTATGGCTACACCTTC
TRBJ1-2,TRBV7-2,NA,TRBD1,CASSLVPGGAYGYTF,TGTGCCAGCAGCTTAGTCCCAGGGGGTGCCTATGGCTACACCTTC
TRBJ2-2,TRBV6-2/TRBV6-3,NA,TRBD2,CASSYATSGFKIGELFF,TGTGCCAGCAGTTACGCTACTAGCGGGTTTAAGATCGGGGAGCTGTTTTTT
TRBJ1-1,TRBV5-1,NA,NA,CASSPGTLGAFF,TGCGCCAGCAGCCCGGGAACCCTCGGGGCTTTCTTT
TRBJ1-2,TRBV5-4,NA,NA,CASSSPRGLSRGYTF,TGTGCCAGCAGCTCTCCTCGGGGATTGTCGCGGGGCTACACCTTC
TRBJ2-3,TRBV6-5,NA,TRBD1,CASRQGAKDTQYF,TGTGCCAGCAGGCAGGGGGCGAAAGATACGCAGTATTTT
TRBJ1-3,TRBV9,NA,NA,CASSVGVRAGVGNTIYF,TGTGCCAGCAGCGTAGGTGTTCGGGCAGGGGTCGGAAACACCATATATTTT
TRBJ2-5,TRBV9,NA,NA,CASSRRTEMETQYF,TGTGCCAGCAGCCGGAGAACGGAGATGGAGACCCAGTACTTC
TRBJ2-1,TRBV5-1,NA,NA,CASRPTGSIRNEQFF,TGCGCCAGCAGACCTACAGGGAGCATTCGCAATGAGCAGTTCTTC
TRBJ2-5,TRBV3-1/TRBV3-2,NA,NA,CASSQQGLKETQYF,TGTGCCAGCAGCCAACAGGGACTTAAAGAGACCCAGTACTTC
TRBJ2-2,TRBV5-1,few,NA,CASSLNAGLTGELFF,TGCGCCAGCAGCTTGAATGCGGGCCTGACCGGGGAGCTGTTTTTT
TRBJ1-5,TRBV30,NA,TRBD1,CAGGTGLQPQHF,TGTGCCGGCGGGACAGGGCTTCAGCCCCAGCATTTT
TRBJ1-4,TRBV11-2,NA,NA,CASTGGKVEKLFF,TGTGCCAGCACGGGGGGAAAGGTTGAAAAACTGTTTTTT
TRBJ1-6,TRBV19,few,TRBD1,CASTDGQGAHSPLHF,TGTGCCAGTACCGACGGCCAGGGGGCTCATTCACCCCTCCACTTT
TRBJ1-1,TRBV21-1,few,NA,CASSIPPGQGPTEAFF,TGTGCCAGCAGCATTCCACCGGGACAGGGTCCGACTGAAGCTTTCTTT
TRBJ1-3,TRBV9,NA,TRBD1,CASSPSGTGLLPSSGNTIYF,TGTGCCAGCAGCCCATCCGGGACAGGGCTATTGCCCTCCTCTGGAAACACCATATATTTT
TRBJ1-1,TRBV6-2/TRBV6-3,once,NA,CASSYDPRTVANTEAFF,TGTGCCAGCAGTTATGACCCCCGAACAGTGGCGAACACTGAAGCTTTCTTT
TRBJ1-5,TRBV7-2,NA,NA,CASSLGGGSNQPQHF,TGTGCCAGCAGCTTAGGCGGGGGGAGCAATCAGCCCCAGCATTTT
TRBJ2-3,TRBV4-1,NA,TRBD2,CASSRSSGGTTDTQYF,TGCGCCAGCAGCCGGTCTAGCGGGGGGACCACAGATACGCAGTATTTT
TRBJ2-6,TRBV3-1/TRBV3-2,NA,TRBD1,CASSPGDRRSGANVLTF,TGTGCCAGCAGCCCAGGGGACAGACGCTCTGGGGCCAACGTCCTGACTTTC
TRBJ1-1,TRBV11-2,NA,NA,CASSLAGPLRAFF,TGTGCCAGCAGCTTAGCAGGCCCTTTACGAGCTTTCTTT
TRBJ1-2,TRBV5-1,few,TRBD1,CASSPGQGMWGAFF,TGCGCCAGCAGCCCCGGACAGGGGATGTGGGGTGCTTTCTTC
TRBJ1-3,TRBV7-2,NA,NA,CASSLDRSVAGNTIYF,TGTGCCAGCAGCTTAGACAGGTCCGTGGCTGGAAACACCATATATTTT
TRBJ1-1,TRBV18,NA,NA,CASSPGTGTEAFF,TGTGCCAGCTCACCTGGAACGGGCACTGAAGCTTTCTTT
TRBJ2-3,TRBV11-2,NA,TRBD1,CASSSQGSPYNTQYF,TGTGCCAGCAGCTCACAGGGGTCTCCGTATAATACGCAGTATTTT
TRBJ1-2,TRBV19,NA,NA,CASSTGILRGYTF,TGTGCCAGTAGCACCGGGATCCTGAGGGGCTACACCTTC
TRBJ1-1,TRBV5-1,NA,TRBD1,CASSLAATGDTEAFF,TGCGCCAGCAGCTTGGCTGCTACAGGGGACACTGAAGCTTTCTTT
TRBJ1-2,TRBV5-4,NA,TRBD1,CASSYIGGGLKGYTF,TGTGCCAGCAGCTACATAGGGGGCGGGTTGAAGGGCTACACCTTC
TRBJ2-5,TRBV2,NA,TRBD2,CASSEQREWGETQYF,TGTGCCAGCAGTGAACAGCGGGAGTGGGGAGAGACCCAGTACTTC
TRBJ1-1,TRBV3-1/TRBV3-2,many,TRBD1,CATATGGLNTEAFF,TGTGCCACCGCGACAGGGGGTTTGAACACTGAAGCTTTCTTT
TRBJ1-5,TRBV30,NA,NA,CAWSEGNNQPQHF,TGTGCCTGGAGCGAGGGCAACAATCAGCCCCAGCATTTT
TRBJ2-1,TRBV6-6,NA,NA,CASSYGGQPNNEQFF,TGTGCCAGCAGTTACGGAGGACAGCCAAACAATGAGCAGTTCTTC
TRBJ2-1,TRBV3-1/TRBV3-2,NA,TRBD2,CASSQEKDGEGHAYNEQFF,TGTGCCAGCAGCCAAGAAAAGGACGGGGAGGGCCACGCCTACAATGAGCAGTTCTTC
TRBJ1-1,TRBV6-5,NA,NA,CASSPPRQGSTEAFF,TGTGCCAGCAGTCCCCCGAGGCAGGGTAGTACTGAAGCTTTCTTT
TRBJ1-4,TRBV5-6,NA,NA,CASSLPGLSNEKLFF,TGTGCCAGCAGCTTGCCAGGGTTATCTAATGAAAAACTGTTTTTT
TRBJ1-1,TRBV19,few,NA,CASSIDGGGSEAFF,TGTGCCAGTAGTATAGATGGAGGCGGTAGTGAAGCTTTCTTT
TRBJ1-1,TRBV5-4,NA,TRBD1,CASSLGQGFSSEAFF,TGTGCCAGCAGCTTGGGACAGGGTTTTTCGTCTGAAGCTTTCTTT
TRBJ2-3,TRBV11-2,NA,TRBD2,CASSLGLAADTQYF,TGTGCCAGCAGCCTTGGGCTAGCGGCAGATACGCAGTATTTT